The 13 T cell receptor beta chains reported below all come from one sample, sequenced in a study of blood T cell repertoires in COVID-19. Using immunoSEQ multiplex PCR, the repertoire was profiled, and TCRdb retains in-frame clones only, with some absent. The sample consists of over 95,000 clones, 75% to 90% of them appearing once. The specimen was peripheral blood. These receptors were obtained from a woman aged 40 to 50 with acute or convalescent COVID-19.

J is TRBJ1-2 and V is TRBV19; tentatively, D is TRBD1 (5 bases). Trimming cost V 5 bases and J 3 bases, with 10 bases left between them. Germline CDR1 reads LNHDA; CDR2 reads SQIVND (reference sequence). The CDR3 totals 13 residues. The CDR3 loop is CASSRARDYGYTF. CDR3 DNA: TGTGCCAGTAGTCGGGCCAGGGACTATGGCTACACCTTC.

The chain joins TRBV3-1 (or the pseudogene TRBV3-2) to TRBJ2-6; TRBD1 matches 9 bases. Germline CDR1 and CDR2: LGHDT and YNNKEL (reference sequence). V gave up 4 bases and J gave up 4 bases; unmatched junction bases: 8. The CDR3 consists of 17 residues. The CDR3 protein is CASSPGTGSAGANVLTF. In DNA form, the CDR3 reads TGTGCCAGCAGCCCCGGGACAGGGTCTGCCGGGGCCAACGTCCTGACTTTC.

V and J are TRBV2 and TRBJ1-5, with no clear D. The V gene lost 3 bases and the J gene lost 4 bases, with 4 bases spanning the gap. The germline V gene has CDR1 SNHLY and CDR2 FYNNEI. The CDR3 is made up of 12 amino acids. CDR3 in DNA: TGTGCCAGCAGTGACCCGAATCAGCCCCAGCATTTT. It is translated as CASSDPNQPQHF.

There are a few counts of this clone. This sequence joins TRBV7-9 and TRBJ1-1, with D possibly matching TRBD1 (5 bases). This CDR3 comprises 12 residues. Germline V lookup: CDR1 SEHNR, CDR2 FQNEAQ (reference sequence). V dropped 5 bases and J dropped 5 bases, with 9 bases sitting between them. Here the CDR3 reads CASSTGGTEAFF. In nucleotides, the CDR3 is TGTGCCAGCAGCACCGGGGGGACTGAAGCTTTCTTT.

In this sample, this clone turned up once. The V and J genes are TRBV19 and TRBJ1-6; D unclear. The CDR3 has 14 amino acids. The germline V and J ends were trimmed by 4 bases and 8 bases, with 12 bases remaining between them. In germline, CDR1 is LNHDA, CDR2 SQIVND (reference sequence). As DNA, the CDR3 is TGTGCCAGTAGTACCGGACTTACCTATTCACCCCTCCACTTT. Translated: CASSTGLTYSPLHF.

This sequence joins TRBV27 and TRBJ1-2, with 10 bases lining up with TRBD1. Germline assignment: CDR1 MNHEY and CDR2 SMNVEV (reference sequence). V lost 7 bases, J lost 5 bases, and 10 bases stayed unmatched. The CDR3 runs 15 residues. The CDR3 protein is CASTSPGQGIYGYTF. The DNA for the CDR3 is TGTGCCAGCACCTCGCCGGGACAGGGGATATATGGCTACACCTTC.

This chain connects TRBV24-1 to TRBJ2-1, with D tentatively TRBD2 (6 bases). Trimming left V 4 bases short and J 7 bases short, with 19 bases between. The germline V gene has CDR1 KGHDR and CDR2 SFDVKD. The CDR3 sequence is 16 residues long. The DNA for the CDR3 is TGTGCCACCAGTGACGGGCGGCGGGGTTCCCTAAATGAGCAGTTCTTC. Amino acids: CATSDGRRGSLNEQFF.

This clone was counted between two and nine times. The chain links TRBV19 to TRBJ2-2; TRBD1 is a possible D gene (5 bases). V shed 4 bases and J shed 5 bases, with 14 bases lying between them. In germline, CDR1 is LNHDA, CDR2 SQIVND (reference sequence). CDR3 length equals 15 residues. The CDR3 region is CASSTRTPPTGELFF. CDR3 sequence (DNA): TGTGCCAGTAGTACCCGGACACCTCCAACCGGGGAGCTGTTTTTT. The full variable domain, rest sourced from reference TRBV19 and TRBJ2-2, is DGGITQSPKYLFRKEGQNVTLSCEQNLNHDAMYWYRQDPGQGLRLIYYSQIVNDFQKGDIAEGYSVSREKKESFPLTVTSAQKNPTAFYLCASSTRTPPTGELFFGEGSRLTVL.

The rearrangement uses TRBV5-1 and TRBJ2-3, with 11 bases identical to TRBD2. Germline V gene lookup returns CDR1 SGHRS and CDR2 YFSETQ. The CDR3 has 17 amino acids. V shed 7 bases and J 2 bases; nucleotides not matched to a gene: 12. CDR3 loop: CASSMVSGGAITDTQYF. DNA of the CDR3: TGCGCCAGCTCGATGGTTAGCGGGGGGGCGATCACAGATACGCAGTATTTT. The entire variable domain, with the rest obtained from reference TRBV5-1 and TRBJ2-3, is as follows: KAGVTQTPRYLIKTRGQQVTLSCSPISGHRSVSWYQQTPGQGLQFLFEYFSETQRNKGNFPGRFSGRQFSNSRSEMNVSTLELGDSALYLCASSMVSGGAITDTQYFGPGTRLTVL.

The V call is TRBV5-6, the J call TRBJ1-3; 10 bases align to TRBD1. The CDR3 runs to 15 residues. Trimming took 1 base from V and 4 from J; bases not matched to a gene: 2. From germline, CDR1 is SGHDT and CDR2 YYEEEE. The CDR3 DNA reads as TGTGCCAGCAGCTTGTGGGGACAGGGGGGAAACACCATATATTTT. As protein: CASSLWGQGGNTIYF.

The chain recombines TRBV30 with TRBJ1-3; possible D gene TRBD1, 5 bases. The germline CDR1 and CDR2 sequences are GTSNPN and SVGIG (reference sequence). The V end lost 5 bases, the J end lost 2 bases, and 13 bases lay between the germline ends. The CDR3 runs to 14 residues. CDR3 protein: CAWSSGSPGNTIYF. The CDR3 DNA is TGTGCCTGGTCGTCAGGGTCCCCTGGAAACACCATATATTTT.

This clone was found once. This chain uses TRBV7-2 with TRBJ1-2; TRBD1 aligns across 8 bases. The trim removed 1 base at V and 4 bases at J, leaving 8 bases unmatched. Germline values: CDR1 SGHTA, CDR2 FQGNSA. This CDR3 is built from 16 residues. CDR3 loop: CASSLVSTGGIYGYTF. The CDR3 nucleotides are TGTGCCAGCAGCTTAGTCAGTACAGGGGGGATCTATGGCTACACCTTC.

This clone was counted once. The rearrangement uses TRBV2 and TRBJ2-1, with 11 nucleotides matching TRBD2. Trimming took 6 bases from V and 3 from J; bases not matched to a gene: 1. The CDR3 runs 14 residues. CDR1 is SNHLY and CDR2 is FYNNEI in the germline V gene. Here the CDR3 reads CASRLAGGYNEQFF. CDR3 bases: TGTGCCAGCAGGCTAGCGGGGGGCTACAATGAGCAGTTCTTC.